The clone carrying this TCR beta chain was counted many times. Its antigen is not identified. This record belongs to a study of T cells in Graves' hyperthyroidism and ophthalmopathy. Hyperthyroidism was newly diagnosed in patients aged 18 to 65 (duration under 2 months). Study-wide results and limits: Before onset, ophthalmopathy was predicted by the model a median about six months earlier.

Using RNA transcripts as the source, TCR beta CDR3 regions were amplified. The primer set for the first-round RT-PCR of the TCR CDR3 was HTBI. TCRdb reprocessed the multiplex PCR reads with MiXCR, giving one entry per CDR3 protein. Of under 350,000 distinct CDR3 sequences in the sample, over 15% were seen once. The source material was blood. The source of this sequence is a woman aged 45-65 years with Graves' hyperthyroidism.

CDR3 bases: TGTGCCAGCAGCTCAGGTCAACAGGGGCTGAACACTGAAGCTTTCTTT. It is translated as CASSSGQQGLNTEAFF. The chain combines TRBV6-1 with TRBJ1-1; TRBD1 agrees at 7 bases. V dropped 6 bases and J dropped 0; count of bases not matched to a gene: 10. The CDR3 is 16 amino acids. Germline loops: CDR1 MNHNS, CDR2 SASEGT.